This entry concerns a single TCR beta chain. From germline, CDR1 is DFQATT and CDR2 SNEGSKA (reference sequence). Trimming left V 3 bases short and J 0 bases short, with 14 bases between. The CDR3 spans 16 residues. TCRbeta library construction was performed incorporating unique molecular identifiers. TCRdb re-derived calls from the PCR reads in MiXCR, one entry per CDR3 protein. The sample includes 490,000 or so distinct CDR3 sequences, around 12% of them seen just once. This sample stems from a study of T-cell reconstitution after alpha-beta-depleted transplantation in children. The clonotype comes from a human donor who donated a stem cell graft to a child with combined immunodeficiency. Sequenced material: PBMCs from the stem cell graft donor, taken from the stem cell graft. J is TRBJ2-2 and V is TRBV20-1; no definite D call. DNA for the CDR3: TGCAGTGCTAGCTTGGACCGCGAGACGAACACCGGGGAGCTGTTTTTT. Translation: CSASLDRETNTGELFF.